This is a list of T cell receptor beta chains from one sample in a study of blood T cell repertoires in COVID-19. Sequencing used immunoSEQ multiplex PCR; TCRdb keeps in-frame clones, though not all of them. The sample has 210,000 or so clones, around 87% seen once. The sequencing input was peripheral blood. Receptor source: a man between 50 and 59 years old with acute or convalescent COVID-19. CDR3s include the opening cysteine and the closing phenylalanine or tryptophan. A D gene is named only where the DNA matches it firmly. Clone sizes are given selectively: once, few, many, or a class where the clone is expanded.

CASSYGTGAYEQYF TGTGCCAGCAGTTACGGGACAGGAGCCTACGAGCAGTACTTC TRBV6-5 TRBD1 few TRBJ2-7
CAWRAQAWGRRETQYF TGTGCCTGGAGAGCGCAGGCTTGGGGCCGCAGGGAGACCCAGTACTTC TRBV30 NA NA TRBJ2-5
CASSPGLAGENIQYF TGTGCCAGCAGCCCGGGACTAGCGGGGGAAAACATTCAGTACTTC TRBV5-4 TRBD2 NA TRBJ2-4
CASSSRQHNEQFF TGTGCCAGCAGTTCCCGACAGCACAATGAGCAGTTCTTC TRBV12-3/TRBV12-4 NA NA TRBJ2-1
CASRAGTSPETQYF TGTGCCAGCAGAGCCGGGACTAGCCCAGAGACCCAGTACTTC TRBV2 TRBD2 NA TRBJ2-5
CASTLDRPSNQPQHF TGTGCCAGTACCCTGGACAGGCCTAGCAATCAGCCCCAGCATTTT TRBV19 TRBD1 NA TRBJ1-5
CSVVTFRGREVGYTF TGCAGCGTGGTCACCTTCAGGGGGCGTGAGGTTGGCTACACCTTC TRBV29-1 TRBD1 NA TRBJ1-2
CASSPRQETQYF TGTGCCAGCAGTCCCCGGCAAGAGACCCAGTACTTC TRBV6-2/TRBV6-3 NA NA TRBJ2-5
CASSYQDRNTDTQYF TGTGCCAGCAGTTACCAGGACAGAAACACAGATACGCAGTATTTT TRBV6-2/TRBV6-3 NA once TRBJ2-3
CASSPDRGSGANVLTF TGTGCCAGCTCCCCTGACAGGGGCTCTGGGGCCAACGTCCTGACTTTC TRBV18 TRBD1 once TRBJ2-6
CASSQSPLMGDVYNEQFF TGTGCCAGCAGCCAATCCCCTCTCATGGGCGATGTCTACAATGAGCAGTTCTTC TRBV16 NA NA TRBJ2-1
CASSLAAELFF TGTGCCAGCAGCTTAGCGGCGGAACTGTTTTTT TRBV7-2 NA NA TRBJ1-4
CASRHKPTTGADTQYF TGTGCCAGCAGGCACAAACCTACTACAGGGGCTGATACGCAGTATTTT TRBV5-4 TRBD1 NA TRBJ2-3
CASSLVGLQGTTEAFF TGTGCCAGCAGCTTAGTCGGGCTACAAGGGACTACTGAAGCTTTCTTT TRBV7-9 NA NA TRBJ1-1
CASSLPPGQGSEKLFF TGTGCCAGCAGTTTACCTCCGGGACAGGGGTCCGAAAAACTGTTTTTT TRBV28 TRBD1 NA TRBJ1-4
CASAQTGGYSGNTIYF TGTGCTAGTGCCCAGACAGGGGGATACTCTGGAAACACCATATATTTT TRBV12-5 TRBD1 NA TRBJ1-3
CASSLKGGKEKLFF TGTGCCAGCAGCTTAAAAGGGGGCAAGGAAAAACTGTTTTTT TRBV7-9 TRBD1 NA TRBJ1-4
CASTPQGNQPQHF TGTGCCAGCACCCCACAGGGGAATCAGCCCCAGCATTTT TRBV27 TRBD1 NA TRBJ1-5
CASSLIGTGGNSPLHF TGCGCCAGCAGCTTGATCGGGACAGGGGGTAATTCACCCCTCCACTTT TRBV5-1 TRBD1 NA TRBJ1-6
CASSLPGLEIF TGTGCCAGCAGTTTACCGGGACTAGAAATCTTC TRBV27 TRBD2 NA TRBJ2-1
CASTKTVTGRRVLYRYTF TGTGCCAGCACCAAAACCGTCACCGGAAGGAGGGTCCTCTATCGCTACACCTTC TRBV28 NA NA TRBJ1-2
CATSDTAGGANYGYTF TGTGCCACCAGTGATACGGCCGGGGGAGCTAACTATGGCTACACCTTC TRBV24-1 NA NA TRBJ1-2
CASSHLPRQGAFNSPLHF TGTGCCAGCAGCCATCTTCCCCGACAGGGGGCGTTTAATTCACCCCTCCACTTT TRBV3-1/TRBV3-2 TRBD1 NA TRBJ1-6
CATSRDRVETQYF TGTGCCACCAGCAGAGACAGGGTAGAGACCCAGTACTTC TRBV15 NA NA TRBJ2-5
CASFWAGGDEQFF TGCGCCAGCTTCTGGGCGGGGGGGGATGAGCAGTTCTTC TRBV10-2 TRBD2 NA TRBJ2-1
CASSLGQNTGELFF TGCGCCAGCAGCTTGGGGCAAAACACCGGGGAGCTGTTTTTT TRBV5-1 NA NA TRBJ2-2
CASSQEMRGVETQYF TGTGCCAGCAGCCAAGAGATGCGGGGGGTGGAGACCCAGTACTTC TRBV4-2 TRBD2 NA TRBJ2-5
CASSLGRTVEAFF TGTGCCAGCAGTTTGGGTCGGACAGTTGAAGCTTTCTTT TRBV27 NA NA TRBJ1-1
CASSRDRGSSGNTIYF TGTGCCAGCAGCCGAGACAGGGGGAGCTCTGGAAACACCATATATTTT TRBV3-1/TRBV3-2 TRBD1 NA TRBJ1-3
CASNNGDGYTF TGCGCCAGCAATAACGGGGATGGCTACACCTTC TRBV10-2 NA NA TRBJ1-2
CASSLGRETQYF TGTGCCAGCAGCTTAGGTCGGGAGACCCAGTACTTC TRBV7-2 NA NA TRBJ2-5
CASSKVKRGVRRLPWRAQYF TGTGCCAGCAGCAAAGTAAAACGGGGGGTTAGGAGACTTCCTTGGAGAGCCCAGTACTTC TRBV21-1 NA NA TRBJ2-5
CASSEQIAGAGSYNEQFF TGTGCCAGCAGTGAACAGATAGCGGGGGCGGGTTCCTACAATGAGCAGTTCTTC TRBV6-1 TRBD2 NA TRBJ2-1
CASSPSGSYEQYF TGTGCCAGCTCACCATCGGGATCCTACGAGCAGTACTTC TRBV18 NA NA TRBJ2-7
CASSYGQANYNSPLHF TGTGCCAGCAGCTACGGACAGGCAAACTATAATTCACCCCTCCACTTT TRBV5-4 TRBD1 NA TRBJ1-6
CASSQGTGGLYEQYF TGCGCCAGCAGCCAAGGGACAGGGGGGTTGTACGAGCAGTACTTC TRBV4-1 TRBD1 NA TRBJ2-7
CASSSPGLSYEQYF TGTGCCAGCAGCTCCCCGGGACTCTCCTACGAGCAGTACTTC TRBV7-9 NA NA TRBJ2-7
CASSLEGMTEAFF TGCGCCAGCAGCTTGGAGGGGATGACTGAAGCTTTCTTT TRBV5-1 NA NA TRBJ1-1
CASGRGSGNQPQHF TGTGCCAGCGGGAGGGGATCTGGCAATCAGCCCCAGCATTTT TRBV6-6 NA few TRBJ1-5
CASSYGTGSDTQYF TGTGCCAGCAGTTACGGTACAGGTTCAGATACGCAGTATTTT TRBV6-5 NA NA TRBJ2-3
CASSPGLADAYEQYF TGTGCCAGCAGCCCCGGACTAGCGGACGCCTACGAGCAGTACTTC TRBV3-1/TRBV3-2 TRBD2 NA TRBJ2-7
CASSLFGTGVETQYF TGTGCCAGCAGTTTATTCGGGACAGGGGTAGAGACCCAGTACTTC TRBV28 TRBD1 NA TRBJ2-5
CASSIAGGPLQPQHF TGTGCCAGTAGTATAGCAGGGGGCCCCCTTCAGCCCCAGCATTTT TRBV19 TRBD1 NA TRBJ1-5
CASSQSGTSLTDTQYF TGCGCCAGCAGCCAGTCCGGGACTAGTCTCACAGATACGCAGTATTTT TRBV4-1 TRBD2 NA TRBJ2-3
CASSETSGSYRDTEAFF TGTGCCAGTAGTGAAACTTCAGGGTCGTACCGGGACACTGAAGCTTTCTTT TRBV19 NA few TRBJ1-1
CASSLGRGYGYTF TGTGCCAGCAGTTTGGGGAGGGGATATGGCTACACCTTC TRBV28 NA NA TRBJ1-2
CASSPGQGSGGPHNEQFF TGTGCCAGCAGCCCGGGACAGGGGTCGGGAGGGCCGCACAATGAGCAGTTCTTC TRBV3-1/TRBV3-2 TRBD1 NA TRBJ2-1
CASSLRTVATNEKLFF TGTGCCAGCAGCTTGCGGACAGTTGCAACTAATGAAAAACTGTTTTTT TRBV11-2 NA NA TRBJ1-4
CASSRHEKTEAFF TGTGCCAGCAGTCGACACGAAAAAACTGAAGCTTTCTTT TRBV12-3/TRBV12-4 NA NA TRBJ1-1
CASSLVRGSGEKLFF TGTGCCAGCAGCTTAGTTCGGGGTAGCGGTGAAAAACTGTTTTTT TRBV7-2 NA NA TRBJ1-4
CASSETGRMGQPQHF TGTGCCAGCAGTGAGACAGGGCGTATGGGACAGCCCCAGCATTTT TRBV2 TRBD1 NA TRBJ1-5
CASSLQRGSYNEQFF TGTGCCAGCAGCCTGCAGCGGGGCTCCTACAATGAGCAGTTCTTC TRBV3-1/TRBV3-2 TRBD2 NA TRBJ2-1